The source of this TCR beta chain is a study of T cell changes during pregnancy in multiple sclerosis. This CDR3 region has 14 residues. Germline V CDR1 and CDR2: MGHRA, YSYEKL. V lost 4 bases to trimming and J lost 4 bases; unmatched junction nucleotides: 6. The protocol was immunoSEQ multiplex PCR, while the TCRdb copy is restricted to in-frame clones and leaves out a portion. The profile covers roughly 84,000 clones, with 80% to 95% appearing a single time and around 1.4% taken by the ten largest. This chain connects TRBV4-1 to TRBJ1-2, with 7 bases lining up with TRBD1. Here the sequenced sample was peripheral blood, taken in the third trimester of pregnancy. The TCR originated in a female donor in good health, enrolled as a control in a pregnancy study. The CDR3 spells CASSPRDSSYGYTF. The CDR3 nucleotides are TGCGCCAGCAGCCCACGGGACAGTAGCTATGGCTACACCTTC.